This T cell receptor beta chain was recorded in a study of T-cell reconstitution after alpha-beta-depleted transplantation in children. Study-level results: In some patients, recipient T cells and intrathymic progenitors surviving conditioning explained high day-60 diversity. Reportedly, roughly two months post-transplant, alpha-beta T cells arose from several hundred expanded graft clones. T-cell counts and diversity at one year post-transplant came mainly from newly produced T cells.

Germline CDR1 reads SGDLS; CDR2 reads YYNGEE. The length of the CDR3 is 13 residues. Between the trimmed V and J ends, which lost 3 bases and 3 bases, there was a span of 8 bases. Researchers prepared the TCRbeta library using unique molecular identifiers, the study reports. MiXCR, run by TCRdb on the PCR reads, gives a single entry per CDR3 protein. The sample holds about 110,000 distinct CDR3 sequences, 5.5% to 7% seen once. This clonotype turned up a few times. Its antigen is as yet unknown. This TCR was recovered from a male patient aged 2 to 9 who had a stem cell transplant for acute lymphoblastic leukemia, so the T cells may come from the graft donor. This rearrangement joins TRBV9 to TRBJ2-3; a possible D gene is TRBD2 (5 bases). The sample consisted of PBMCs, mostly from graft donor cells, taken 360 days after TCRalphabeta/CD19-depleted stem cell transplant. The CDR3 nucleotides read TGTGCCAGCAGCGCCTCGGGAACAGATACGCAGTATTTT. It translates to CASSASGTDTQYF.